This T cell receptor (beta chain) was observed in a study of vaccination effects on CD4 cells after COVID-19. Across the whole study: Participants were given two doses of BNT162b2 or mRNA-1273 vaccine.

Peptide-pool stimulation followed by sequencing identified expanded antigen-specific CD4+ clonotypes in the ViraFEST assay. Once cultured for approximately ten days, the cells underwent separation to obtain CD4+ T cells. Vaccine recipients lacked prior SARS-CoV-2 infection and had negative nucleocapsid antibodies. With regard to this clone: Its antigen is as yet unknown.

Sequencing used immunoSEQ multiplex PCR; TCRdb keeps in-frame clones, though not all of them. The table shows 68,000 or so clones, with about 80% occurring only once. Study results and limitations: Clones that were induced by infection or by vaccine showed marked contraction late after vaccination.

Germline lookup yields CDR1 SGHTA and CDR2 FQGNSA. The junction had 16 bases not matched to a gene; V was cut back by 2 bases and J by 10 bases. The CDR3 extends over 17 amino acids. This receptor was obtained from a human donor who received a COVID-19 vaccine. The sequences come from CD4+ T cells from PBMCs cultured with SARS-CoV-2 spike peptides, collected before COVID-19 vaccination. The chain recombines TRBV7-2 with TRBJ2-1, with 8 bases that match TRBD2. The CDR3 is CASSLFGLAGPSGEQFF. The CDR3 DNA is TGTGCCAGCAGCTTATTCGGATTAGCGGGACCCAGTGGGGAGCAGTTCTTC.